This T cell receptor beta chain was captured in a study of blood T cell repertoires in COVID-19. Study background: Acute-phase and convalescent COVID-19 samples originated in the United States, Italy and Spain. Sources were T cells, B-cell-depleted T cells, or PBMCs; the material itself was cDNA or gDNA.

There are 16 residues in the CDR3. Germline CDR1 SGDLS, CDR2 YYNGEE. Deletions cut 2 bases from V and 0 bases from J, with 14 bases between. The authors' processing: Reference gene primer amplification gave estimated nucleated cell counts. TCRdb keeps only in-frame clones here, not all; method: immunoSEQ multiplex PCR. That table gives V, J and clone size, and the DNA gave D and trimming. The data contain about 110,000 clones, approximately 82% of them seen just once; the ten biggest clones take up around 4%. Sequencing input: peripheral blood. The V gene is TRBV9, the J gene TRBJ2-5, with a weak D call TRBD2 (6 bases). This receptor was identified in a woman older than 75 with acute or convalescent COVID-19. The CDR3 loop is CASSVSPIADQETQYF. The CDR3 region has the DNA TGTGCCAGCAGCGTCTCACCTATAGCGGACCAAGAGACCCAGTACTTC.